This TCR beta chain comes out of a study of CD8+ T cells in alopecia areata. The treatment is: oral pan-JAK inhibitor, 5-10 mg twice daily. To note about this clone: The antigen remains undetermined.

V lost 6 bases to trimming and J lost 3 bases; unmatched junction nucleotides: 8. CDR1 is MNHEY, CDR2 SMNVEV, per germline (reference sequence). The CDR3 runs 15 residues. cDNA serving as the sequencing template came from extracted, reverse transcribed RNA. Sequencing was performed with immunoSEQ multiplex PCR; in TCRdb, only in-frame clones are kept and a portion is missing. The sample lists about 150,000 clones; less than 70% were seen once. Study conclusions and caveats: Clonality in the scalp and expanded CD8+ clones ranked among the top 100 were significantly decreased by tofacitinib.

This specimen was CD8+ T cells sorted from blood, taken at week 4, from a patient treated with tofacitinib. The sequence was collected from a human donor with alopecia areata. The chain is built from TRBV27 and TRBJ2-1; the match to TRBD1 covers 7 bases. The CDR3: CASRDTGDHYNEQFF. As DNA, the CDR3 is TGTGCCAGCAGAGATACAGGGGACCACTACAATGAGCAGTTCTTC.